In its sample, the clone carrying this TCR beta chain was seen many times. As yet, its antigen is unknown. Assembly of TCR beta libraries relied on iRepertoire HTBI primers together with Arm-PCR of CDR3 regions. One entry per CDR3 protein, called by TCRdb with MiXCR from the multiplex PCR reads. The sample consists of roughly 500,000 distinct CDR3 sequences, about 13% of them appearing once. The data were obtained in a study of regulatory T cells in long-lasting Graves disease. The sample's time point: newly diagnosed GD, antithyroid drugs for less than 3 months. Researchers made the TCR library from RNA that was extracted from PBMCs. The patients were drawn from one endocrinology department in Xi'an, China. The CDR3 is 14 residues long. V was clipped by 1 base and J by 1 base, with 9 bases between them. The germline V gene encodes CDR1 DFQATT and CDR2 SNEGSKA (reference sequence). Study observations and caveats: Persistent disease was associated with favored TRBV28 usage and with favored use of TRBJ1-2 and TRBJ2-5.

These same data were also listed under a study on T cells in Graves' hyperthyroidism and ophthalmopathy. From that study: Stability of Graves' hyperthyroidism was defined as absent ophthalmopathy progression within 18 months. Each patient was aged 18 to 65 and had newly diagnosed hyperthyroidism of under 2 months' duration.

The receptor was isolated from a man under 40 with Graves disease. This chain links TRBV20-1 with TRBJ2-3; a weak D match, TRBD2 (6 bases). Source: peripheral blood mononuclear cells (PBMCs), taken at new diagnosis, from a patient treated with antithyroid drugs. Here the CDR3 DNA reads TGCAGTGCTAGAGGGGGGGTACGCACAGATACGCAGTATTTT. This encodes CSARGGVRTDTQYF.